This T cell receptor beta chain is from a study of T cell changes during pregnancy in multiple sclerosis. The CDR3 has 16 amino acids. CDR1 and CDR2 (germline): LGHNA, YSLEER. With V trimmed by 5 bases and J by 3 bases, 7 bases remained unmatched. This clone came up once. Using immunoSEQ multiplex PCR, the repertoire was profiled, and TCRdb retains in-frame clones only, with some absent. Of 950 to 1,300 clones listed, around three quarters were seen once; the top ten hold roughly 52%. Sequencing was done on a sample of CD4+ T cells from PBMCs (not recorded whether the cells were cultured). J is TRBJ2-6 and V is TRBV4-3; 7 bases agree with TRBD1. The receptor was isolated from a female patient with multiple sclerosis, enrolled in a pregnancy study. Some clones in this sample may be carry-over from other donors' samples. The CDR3 spells CASSERGTDGANVLTF. As DNA, the CDR3 is TGCGCCAGCAGCGAAAGAGGGACAGATGGGGCCAACGTCCTGACTTTC.